This T cell receptor (beta chain) comes out of a study of T cells after somatic rescue of genetic block. V was shortened by 5 bases and J by 0 bases, with 13 bases between the two germline ends. The CDR3 is 15 residues long. The germline gives CDR1 MNHNY, CDR2 SVGAGI (reference sequence). The protocol was immunoSEQ multiplex PCR, while the TCRdb copy is restricted to in-frame clones and leaves out a portion. There are more than 70,000 clones in the sample; 90% occur only once, and around 1.6% lies in the top ten. Source material: peripheral blood mononuclear cells (PBMCs). The chain joins TRBV6-6 to TRBJ1-1; no definite D call. This receptor was identified in a woman aged 18-29 years. The CDR3 DNA is TGTGCCAGCAGTGCAACATGGTCAGTGAACACTGAAGCTTTCTTT. Translated: CASSATWSVNTEAFF.